This TCR beta chain was identified during a study of naive and memory T cell subsets. From the second PCR step, alpha and beta chains were amplified apart. From germline, CDR1 is LGHDT and CDR2 YNNKEL (reference sequence). CDR3 length: 15 residues. The V end lost 1 base, the J end lost 1 base, and 10 bases lay between the germline ends. Both TRBC1 and TRBC2 were covered by a beta constant-region primer of two equimolar oligonucleotides. Four rounds of PCR amplified the ligated cDNA using nested alpha and beta constant-region primers plus SP2. TCRdb independently ran MiXCR on the UMI-ligation and nested PCR reads; one entry per CDR3 protein. The table shows tens of thousands of distinct CDR3 sequences, with approximately 18% occurring only once.

The sample consisted of effector memory CD4+ T cells from blood. Stated subset: effector memory, CD45RA- CD27-. The genes are TRBV3-1 and TRBJ2-5; D is tentatively TRBD1 or TRBD2 (6 bases each). This sequence was found in a human donor in good health. CDR3 bases: TGTGCCAGCAGCCAAGCAAGGGGGGTCCAAGAGACCCAGTACTTC. This encodes CASSQARGVQETQYF.